This T cell receptor beta chain appears in the sequencing data of a study of T cell repertoires in cytomegalovirus infection (dated by TCRdb to between 2018 and 2021). For the study in its entirety: Because public TCR beta signatures pointed to carriage of CMV infection together with the matching HLA type, the HLA type of each donor mattered for the analysis. Results and caveats for the whole study, not just this receptor: In both this cohort and an independent cohort of a few hundred donors, the cumulative frequency of public TCR beta family members distinguished carriers of CMV infection plus the relevant HLA type. The ex vivo response was dominated by HLA-C-restricted CMV-specific TCR beta clonotypes, which also provided the single most frequent clonotype in two of eight donors.

About this clonotype itself: It lacks a known antigen. A much more abundant neighbour one base away suggests this may be a read error.

CDR1 and CDR2, looked up from the germline V gene, are SGHVS and FNYEAQ. V is shortened by 5 bases, J by 2 bases, and the region joining them spans 3 bases. Its CDR3 holds 11 amino acids, cysteine through phenylalanine. Only the CDR3 DNA stays, 33 bases, in frame from base 1. Reads for this sample came from an Illumina HiSeq 1500. TCRdb itself trimmed the public reads at Q25 with fastp, ran MiXCR and retained productive beta chains. When rows share a CDR3 protein, they turn into one entry using the most common DNA and genes. Here the sample has under 800,000 distinct CDR3 sequences; 24% occur a single time. The ten largest clones take up around 8% of the sample.

The TCR sequence derives from a human donor in good health (CMV status not recorded). Some clones in this sample may be carry-over from other donors' samples. The specimen sequenced was CD8+ T cells from PBMCs. The V and J segments used are TRBV7-6 and TRBJ1-1, with the D gene not confidently named. The nucleotides are TGTGCCAGCAGCAATAACACTGAAGCTTTCTTT. Its product reads: CASSNNTEAFF.